This T cell receptor (beta chain) was captured in a study of T cell changes during pregnancy in multiple sclerosis. Trimming stripped 5 bases from V and 0 bases from J, with 10 bases between. Germline-derived CDR1 and CDR2 are SGHVS and FQNEAQ. CDR3 size: 14 residues. This clone was observed once. Clones were read by immunoSEQ multiplex PCR, and TCRdb kept only the in-frame ones, dropping some. The table has about 33,000 clones, about 89% seen once. This chain uses TRBV7-8 with TRBJ1-1; D uncertain. The sequence came from a female donor in good health, enrolled as a control in a pregnancy study. The starting material was CD4+ T cells from peripheral blood mononuclear cells, obtained in the third trimester of pregnancy. DNA for the CDR3: TGTGCCAGCAGCCCCGGGAGGGTGAACACTGAAGCTTTCTTT. Its translation: CASSPGRVNTEAFF.